One sample yielded the 20 T cell receptor beta chains listed below, sequenced in a study of T cells in Graves' hyperthyroidism and ophthalmopathy. RNA transcripts provided the source from which TCR beta CDR3 regions were amplified. With the HTBI primer set, the TCR CDR3 went through a first round of RT-PCR. TCRdb reanalysed the multiplex PCR reads using MiXCR and keeps one entry per CDR3 protein. The repertoire holds around 450,000 distinct CDR3 sequences, with approximately 14% as singletons. Sample: blood. These TCRs come from a woman aged 18-30 years with Graves' hyperthyroidism.

This clonotype was observed a few times. The V gene is TRBV5-4, the J gene TRBJ1-2; no clear D gene. Germline lookup yields CDR1 SGHNT and CDR2 YYREEE (reference sequence). This CDR3 is built from 16 residues. The V gene lost 0 bases and the J gene lost 1 base, with 13 bases spanning the gap. The CDR3 DNA reads TGTGCCAGCAGCTTGGAGTATGGGAAAGATAACTATGGCTACACCTTC. Protein: CASSLEYGKDNYGYTF.

J is TRBJ2-7 and V is TRBV28; 9 bases agree with TRBD1. V lost 4 bases to trimming and J lost 5 bases; unmatched junction nucleotides: 3. This CDR3 spans 13 amino acids. Germline V CDR1 and CDR2: MDHEN, SYDVKM. The CDR3 DNA reads as TGTGCCAGCAGTTCCAGGACAGGGGACGAGCAGTACTTC. Residues: CASSSRTGDEQYF.

This chain connects TRBV5-1 to TRBJ2-7; D perhaps matches TRBD2 (5 bases). Per the germline V gene, CDR1 is SGHRS and CDR2 is YFSETQ. This CDR3 comprises 12 residues. V was shortened by 5 bases and J by 2 bases, with 8 bases between the two germline ends. In DNA form, the CDR3 reads TGCGCCAGCAGTCAGACTACCTACGAGCAGTACTTC. As protein: CASSQTTYEQYF.

V gene TRBV29-1 combines with J gene TRBJ1-1; TRBD1 agrees at 9 bases. The trim removed 7 bases at V and 2 bases at J, leaving 2 bases unmatched. Germline loops: CDR1 SQVTM, CDR2 ANQGSEA. CDR3 size: 12 residues. The DNA for the CDR3 is TGCAGCGGGGACAGGGTTAACACTGAAGCTTTCTTT. Protein sequence: CSGDRVNTEAFF.

With regard to this clonotype: Given a much more abundant clone one base away, this may be a read error. The chain employs TRBV12-3 or TRBV12-4 and TRBJ2-7, with TRBD2 identical over 8 bases. The CDR3 runs to 15 residues. The CDR3 here is CASTPPGGNRYEQCF. The CDR3 DNA follows: TGTGCCAGCACCCCACCGGGGGGGAATCGATACGAGCAGTGCTTC.

This clonotype was seen more than once but under ten times. A junction end diverges from the germline sequence, so it may reflect a read error. The CDR3 loop reads CASSLGQPTTNEKLFF. In nucleotides, the CDR3 is TGTGCTAGCAGCTTAGGACAGCCCACAACTAATGAAAAACTGTTTTTT. V gene TRBV7-7 combines with J gene TRBJ1-4; D is possibly TRBD1 (6 bases). Germline V gene sequence: CDR1 SSHAT, CDR2 FNYEAQ (reference sequence). This CDR3 has 16 amino acids.

The rearrangement uses TRBV15 and TRBJ2-5, with D unresolved. The ends were cut back, 2 bases at V and 5 bases at J, with 6 bases in the middle. The V gene's germline CDR1 is LNHNV and CDR2 YYDKDF (reference sequence). The CDR3 totals 12 residues. The CDR3 spells CATSRLRETQYF. The DNA for the CDR3 is TGTGCCACCAGCAGACTACGGGAGACCCAGTACTTC. Combining the CDR3 with reference TRBV15 and TRBJ2-5 gives the whole variable domain DAMVIQNPRYQVTQFGKPVTLSCSQTLNHNVMYWYQQKSSQAPKLLFHYYDKDFNNEADTPDNFQSRRPNTSFCFLDIRSPGLGDTAMYLCATSRLRETQYFGPGTRLLVL.

The sample holds many counts of this clonotype. This chain links TRBV20-1 with TRBJ1-1, with TRBD1 identical over 8 bases. V gave up 6 bases and J gave up 5 bases; unmatched junction bases: 8. This CDR3 has 13 amino acids. Germline values: CDR1 DFQATT, CDR2 SNEGSKA (reference sequence). CDR3 in DNA: TGCAGTGCAAGGACAGGGAGGAAAACTGAAGCTTTCTTT. Translated: CSARTGRKTEAFF.

This clonotype was found many times. V usage is TRBV7-2 and J usage is TRBJ2-2; TRBD1 agrees at 7 bases. The ends lost 5 bases at V and 6 bases at J; junction bases unmatched: 9. Germline values: CDR1 SGHTA, CDR2 FQGNSA. CDR3 size: 15 residues. Here the CDR3 DNA reads TGTGCCAGCAGCCAACCGGGACAGAGCGCCGGGGAGCTGTTTTTT. Translation gives CASSQPGQSAGELFF.

This clonotype was observed many times. The genes are TRBV12-3 or TRBV12-4 and TRBJ2-5; D is uncertain. The CDR3 spans 12 residues. Trimming left V 1 base short and J 4 bases short, with 4 bases between. The CDR3 DNA follows: TGTGCCAGCAGTTTAGACCTAGAGACCCAGTACTTC. Amino acid sequence: CASSLDLETQYF.

The rearrangement joins TRBV13 to TRBJ2-7; D might be TRBD2 (6 bases). Germline V gene data show CDR1 as PRHDT and CDR2 as FYEKMQ (reference sequence). The CDR3 has 14 amino acids. The germline V and J ends were trimmed by 4 bases and 5 bases, with 15 bases remaining between them. CDR3 sequence reads: CASSWPGLADEQYF. In nucleotides, the CDR3 is TGTGCCAGCAGCTGGCCGGGCTTAGCGGACGAGCAGTACTTC.

The chain carries TRBV5-1 and TRBJ2-5, with 14 bases identical to TRBD2. V shed 6 bases and J 5 bases; nucleotides not matched to a gene: 12. Germline loops: CDR1 SGHRS, CDR2 YFSETQ. This CDR3 region has 17 residues. The CDR3 sequence is CASNPGLAGVRGETQYF. DNA of the CDR3: TGCGCCAGCAACCCGGGACTAGCGGGAGTCCGGGGGGAGACCCAGTACTTC.

This clonotype was recorded at least ten times. CDR3 loop: CASSYSTGHSYEQYF. Here the CDR3 DNA reads TGTGCCAGCAGCTATTCGACGGGTCACTCCTACGAGCAGTACTTC. The chain combines TRBV6-1 with TRBJ2-7; D remains ambiguous. The germline V and J ends were trimmed by 6 bases and 0 bases, with 15 bases remaining between them. CDR3 length: 15 amino acids. CDR1 and CDR2 (germline): MNHNS, SASEGT.

This clonotype was found many times. CDR3 loop: CASSLLRTSGMDTQYF. DNA for the CDR3: TGTGCCAGCAGCTTATTGAGAACTAGCGGAATGGATACGCAGTATTTT. V gene TRBV11-2 combines with J gene TRBJ2-3, with 8 bases that match TRBD2. CDR1 is SGHAT, CDR2 FQNNGV, per germline. CDR3 length: 16 amino acids. V was pared by 2 bases and J by 6 bases, with 10 bases of the junction left unmatched. The full variable domain, its missing parts supplied by reference TRBV11-2 and TRBJ2-3, is EAGVAQSPRYKIIEKRQSVAFWCNPISGHATLYWYQQILGQGPKLLIQFQNNGVVDDSQLPKDRFSAERLKGVDSTLKIQPAKLEDSAVYLCASSLLRTSGMDTQYFGPGTRLTVL.

The rearrangement joins TRBV28 to TRBJ2-3; possibly TRBD2 for D (6 bases). Trimming took off 5 bases at V and 2 bases at J, with 29 bases between the two ends. Germline-derived CDR1 and CDR2 are MDHEN and SYDVKM. The CDR3 loop spans 20 amino acids. DNA for the CDR3: TGTGCCAGCAGTCTCAGGAGGGCCAGTGCACCATCTTCCTACACAGATACGCAGTATTTT. Protein sequence: CASSLRRASAPSSYTDTQYF.

This clonotype was seen ten or more times. The chain links TRBV11-2 to TRBJ1-1; D is possibly TRBD1 (6 bases). Trimming pared 11 bases from V and 10 bases from J, leaving 20 bases between. The CDR3 consists of 12 residues. The V gene's germline CDR1 is SGHAT and CDR2 FQNNGV. The DNA for the CDR3 is TGTGCCGGGGGACAAAGGGGGACGGGAGCTTTCTTT. Translation: CAGGQRGTGAFF.

This rearrangement joins TRBV2 to TRBJ2-7; D is unresolved. The CDR3 extends over 13 amino acids. CDR1 is SNHLY, CDR2 FYNNEI, per germline. Trimming stripped 5 bases from V and 9 bases from J, with 17 bases between. CDR3 sequence reads: CASSPDPLGGQYF. CDR3 coding DNA: TGTGCCAGCAGTCCCGACCCCCTAGGTGGGCAGTACTTC.

A few counts support this clonotype. The chain carries TRBV5-1 and TRBJ1-1; no clear D gene. V dropped 4 bases and J dropped 1 base, with 14 bases sitting between them. CDR1 and CDR2 (germline): SGHRS, YFSETQ. This CDR3 has 15 amino acids. The CDR3 sequence is CASSKHLTANTEAFF. DNA for the CDR3: TGCGCCAGCAGCAAACACTTAACTGCGAACACTGAAGCTTTCTTT. The whole variable domain, remainder taken from reference TRBV5-1 and TRBJ1-1, is KAGVTQTPRYLIKTRGQQVTLSCSPISGHRSVSWYQQTPGQGLQFLFEYFSETQRNKGNFPGRFSGRQFSNSRSEMNVSTLELGDSALYLCASSKHLTANTEAFFGQGTRLTVV.

This clonotype was seen ten or more times. An end of the junction does not agree with germline; a read error may underlie this. The chain combines TRBV7-7 with TRBJ2-3; 9 nucleotides line up with TRBD2. The CDR3 spans 16 residues. Germline V gene sequence: CDR1 SSHAT, CDR2 FNYEAQ (reference sequence). The CDR3 DNA reads TGTGCTAGCAGCCCAATCAGCGGGGGGATAGTAGATACGCAGTATTTT. Its translation: CASSPISGGIVDTQYF.

This chain links TRBV7-3 with TRBJ2-3; D remains unclear. The V gene's germline CDR1 is SGHTA and CDR2 FQGTGA. Trimming removed 2 bases at V and 1 base at J, with 4 bases between. This CDR3 is built from 13 residues. CDR3: CASSLFGTDTQYF. In nucleotides, the CDR3 is TGTGCCAGCAGCTTATTCGGCACAGATACGCAGTATTTT.